This T cell receptor (beta chain) was sequenced in a study of blood T cells in healthy people across ages. The use of a sample-barcoded 5' primer and a J-beta primer mix characterized a second PCR of about 7 to 12 cycles. Each TCR beta cDNA got a 12-nucleotide random molecular identifier. TCRdb re-called the 5' RACE reads with MiXCR, one entry per CDR3 protein. The data show roughly 800,000 distinct CDR3 sequences, approximately 53% seen once. CDR3 length: 14 residues. Germline loops: CDR1 SEHNR, CDR2 FQNEAQ (reference sequence). V was trimmed by 5 bases and J by 8 bases, leaving 18 bases between them.

The rearrangement uses TRBV7-9 and TRBJ1-2; D gene ambiguous. Material for sequencing was blood. The TCR comes from a man older than 75 in good health. Written as DNA, the CDR3 is TGTGCCAGCAGCCACCGGACGGCACCTTCCGGCTACACCTTC. It encodes CASSHRTAPSGYTF.